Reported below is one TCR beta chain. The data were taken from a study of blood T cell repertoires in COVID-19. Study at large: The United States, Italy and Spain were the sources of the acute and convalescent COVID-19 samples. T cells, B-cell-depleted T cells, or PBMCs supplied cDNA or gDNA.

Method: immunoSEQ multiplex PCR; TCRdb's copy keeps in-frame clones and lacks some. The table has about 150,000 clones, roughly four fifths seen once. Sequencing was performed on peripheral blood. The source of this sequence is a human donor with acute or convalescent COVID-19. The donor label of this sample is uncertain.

The CDR3 nucleotides are TGTGCCAGCAGCTCTATAGCGGGGGGGCGAACAGATACGCAGTATTTT. It is translated as CASSSIAGGRTDTQYF. The chain is built from TRBV3-1 (or the pseudogene TRBV3-2) and TRBJ2-3; the match to TRBD2 covers 11 bases. Germline V CDR1 and CDR2: LGHDT, YNNKEL (reference sequence). The V segment lost 5 bases and the J segment 3 bases; nucleotides outside the gene matches: 7. The CDR3 has 16 residues.